These T cell receptor beta chains were read from a single sample in a study of CD8+ T cells in alopecia areata. Data came from immunoSEQ multiplex PCR; TCRdb stores just in-frame clones and leaves some out. The sample lists about 180,000 clones; around 51% were seen once. The sample here was CD8+ T cells sorted from blood, taken between weeks 51 and 54, from a patient treated with tofacitinib. All receptors come from a human donor with alopecia areata. Each CDR3 is given with its conserved first and last residue. Each record gives: D gene, V gene, J gene, clone size, CDR3 protein, CDR3 DNA. D genes are given only for firm matches. A row's size may be missing; if present it is once, few, many or a size class.

D gene: NA; V gene: TRBV4-2; J gene: TRBJ1-4; clone size: few; CDR3 protein: CASSHLSEKLFF; CDR3 DNA: TGTGCCAGCAGCCACTTATCCGAAAAACTGTTTTTT
D gene: NA; V gene: TRBV30; J gene: TRBJ1-4; clone size: NA; CDR3 protein: CAWSNPLGMIEKLFF; CDR3 DNA: TGTGCCTGGAGTAACCCCCTGGGAATGATTGAAAAACTGTTTTTT
D gene: NA; V gene: TRBV4-3; J gene: TRBJ1-2; clone size: NA; CDR3 protein: CASSQVRGSYGYTF; CDR3 DNA: TGCGCCAGCAGCCAAGTTCGGGGGTCCTATGGCTACACCTTC
D gene: NA; V gene: TRBV5-4; J gene: TRBJ2-5; clone size: NA; CDR3 protein: CASSPGRQGSTVGGGETQYF; CDR3 DNA: TGTGCCAGCAGCCCCGGGCGACAGGGTTCGACGGTAGGAGGAGGGGAGACCCAGTACTTC
D gene: NA; V gene: TRBV29-1; J gene: TRBJ2-5; clone size: NA; CDR3 protein: CSHRRAREAGLLQETQYF; CDR3 DNA: TGCAGCCACCGAAGGGCACGAGAGGCCGGACTCCTCCAAGAGACCCAGTACTTC
D gene: NA; V gene: TRBV2; J gene: TRBJ2-7; clone size: once; CDR3 protein: CASKDGGTVLVEQYF; CDR3 DNA: TGTGCCAGCAAGGATGGAGGGACAGTCTTAGTCGAGCAGTACTTC
D gene: NA; V gene: TRBV10-3; J gene: TRBJ1-5; clone size: few; CDR3 protein: CAISESGSQPQHF; CDR3 DNA: TGTGCCATCAGTGAGTCGGGGAGTCAGCCCCAGCATTTT
D gene: NA; V gene: TRBV30; J gene: TRBJ2-5; clone size: NA; CDR3 protein: CAWSPSPRAQETQYF; CDR3 DNA: TGTGCCTGGAGTCCGTCCCCTAGGGCCCAAGAGACCCAGTACTTC
D gene: TRBD1; V gene: TRBV7-9; J gene: TRBJ1-5; clone size: few; CDR3 protein: CASSPGQDNQPQHF; CDR3 DNA: TGTGCCAGCAGCCCCGGACAGGACAATCAGCCCCAGCATTTT
D gene: NA; V gene: TRBV4-1; J gene: TRBJ1-5; clone size: NA; CDR3 protein: CASSQDQNTNQPQHF; CDR3 DNA: TGCGCCAGCAGCCAAGATCAAAATACGAATCAGCCCCAGCATTTT
D gene: TRBD1; V gene: TRBV4-3; J gene: TRBJ2-7; clone size: few; CDR3 protein: CASSQDRGGVEQYF; CDR3 DNA: TGCGCCAGCAGCCAGGACAGGGGCGGCGTGGAGCAGTACTTC
D gene: NA; V gene: TRBV15; J gene: TRBJ2-7; clone size: NA; CDR3 protein: CATSRALGTESYEQYF; CDR3 DNA: TGTGCCACCAGCAGAGCTCTCGGGACCGAGTCCTACGAGCAGTACTTC
D gene: NA; V gene: TRBV30; J gene: TRBJ1-4; clone size: NA; CDR3 protein: CAWARGSTNEKLFF; CDR3 DNA: TGTGCCTGGGCCCGGGGGTCAACTAATGAAAAACTGTTTTTT
D gene: TRBD1; V gene: TRBV27; J gene: TRBJ2-5; clone size: NA; CDR3 protein: CASSLSGTGGPKETQYF; CDR3 DNA: TGTGCCAGCAGTCTATCCGGGACAGGGGGCCCTAAGGAGACCCAGTACTTC
D gene: NA; V gene: TRBV6-5; J gene: TRBJ1-1; clone size: NA; CDR3 protein: CASSLTENTEAFF; CDR3 DNA: TGTGCCAGCAGTCTGACAGAGAACACTGAAGCTTTCTTT
D gene: TRBD1; V gene: TRBV7-9; J gene: TRBJ2-1; clone size: NA; CDR3 protein: CASSHPRTGGNEQFF; CDR3 DNA: TGTGCCAGCAGCCACCCTAGGACAGGGGGAAATGAGCAGTTCTTC
D gene: TRBD2; V gene: TRBV30; J gene: TRBJ2-1; clone size: once; CDR3 protein: CAWRPGGNEQFF; CDR3 DNA: TGTGCCTGGAGACCGGGGGGCAATGAGCAGTTCTTC
D gene: NA; V gene: TRBV7-8; J gene: TRBJ2-3; clone size: NA; CDR3 protein: CASSSWAADTQYF; CDR3 DNA: TGTGCCAGCAGCTCCTGGGCGGCAGATACGCAGTATTTT
D gene: TRBD1; V gene: TRBV13; J gene: TRBJ1-5; clone size: NA; CDR3 protein: CASSSQGAQPQHF; CDR3 DNA: TGTGCCAGCAGCTCACAGGGGGCCCAGCCCCAGCATTTT
D gene: NA; V gene: TRBV5-4; J gene: TRBJ1-1; clone size: once; CDR3 protein: CASSIPTGRHMNTEAFF; CDR3 DNA: TGTGCCAGCAGCATCCCGACAGGCCGACACATGAACACTGAAGCTTTCTTT
D gene: NA; V gene: TRBV6-5; J gene: TRBJ2-1; clone size: NA; CDR3 protein: CASSYRVGFVNEQFF; CDR3 DNA: TGTGCCAGCAGTTACCGGGTAGGGTTCGTAAATGAGCAGTTCTTC
D gene: NA; V gene: TRBV27; J gene: TRBJ1-5; clone size: NA; CDR3 protein: CASSLHGPGQPQHF; CDR3 DNA: TGTGCCAGCAGTCTCCACGGGCCGGGTCAGCCCCAGCATTTT
D gene: TRBD1; V gene: TRBV23-1; J gene: TRBJ1-2; clone size: NA; CDR3 protein: CASSRNRGGGYTF; CDR3 DNA: TGCGCCAGCAGTCGAAACAGGGGAGGTGGCTACACCTTC
D gene: NA; V gene: TRBV9; J gene: TRBJ1-6; clone size: NA; CDR3 protein: CASSEWGDRSPLHF; CDR3 DNA: TGTGCCAGCAGCGAGTGGGGGGACCGTTCACCCCTCCACTTT